A selection of T cell receptor beta chains follows, all from one sample in a study of OX40 agonist ivuxolimab in advanced cancers. Profiled with immunoSEQ multiplex PCR; TCRdb holds only in-frame clones, not every one. The data contain 45,000 to 55,000 clones, approximately 88% of them singletons. Source: CD4+ or CD8+ T cells sorted from blood, taken in a trial of the OX40 agonist ivuxolimab. The source of these receptors is an adult with an advanced solid tumor such as melanoma, head and neck, liver or kidney cancer. Both conserved end residues are part of each CDR3. Fields, in order: V gene, J gene, D gene, clone size, CDR3 DNA, CDR3 protein. D genes are given only for firm matches. Not every row has a clone size; where given, it reads once, few, many or a size class.

V gene: TRBV7-3
J gene: TRBJ1-1
D gene: NA
clone size: NA
CDR3 DNA: TGTGCCAGCAGCTTAAGAGGGGGAGAGACTGAAGCTTTCTTT
CDR3 protein: CASSLRGGETEAFF

V gene: TRBV7-2
J gene: TRBJ2-7
D gene: NA
clone size: NA
CDR3 DNA: TGTGCCAGCAGCTTACATCAGGGGTCCACCTACGAGCAGTACTTC
CDR3 protein: CASSLHQGSTYEQYF

V gene: TRBV2
J gene: TRBJ1-1
D gene: TRBD1
clone size: NA
CDR3 DNA: TGTGCCAGCAGGGGGGACAGTATGAACACTGAAGCTTTCTTT
CDR3 protein: CASRGDSMNTEAFF

V gene: TRBV6-1
J gene: TRBJ2-5
D gene: TRBD1
clone size: few
CDR3 DNA: TGTGCCAGCAGTGCAGGACAGGAACAAGAGACCCAGTACTTC
CDR3 protein: CASSAGQEQETQYF

V gene: TRBV5-4
J gene: TRBJ2-7
D gene: TRBD1
clone size: NA
CDR3 DNA: TGTGCCAGCAGCTCCCAGGGGGAGCGGCGTCCCGAGCAGTACTTC
CDR3 protein: CASSSQGERRPEQYF

V gene: TRBV15
J gene: TRBJ1-4
D gene: NA
clone size: NA
CDR3 DNA: TGTGCCACCAGCGACTCAGACACTGCAACTAATGAAAAACTGTTTTTT
CDR3 protein: CATSDSDTATNEKLFF

V gene: TRBV7-3
J gene: TRBJ2-1
D gene: NA
clone size: NA
CDR3 DNA: TGCGCCAGCAGCACCCGACAGGAAGGGGCTGAGCAGTTCTTC
CDR3 protein: CASSTRQEGAEQFF

V gene: TRBV2
J gene: TRBJ1-6
D gene: NA
clone size: once
CDR3 DNA: TGTGCCAGCAGTGCGGAAGGGAATTCACCCCTCCACTTT
CDR3 protein: CASSAEGNSPLHF

V gene: TRBV28
J gene: TRBJ2-6
D gene: NA
clone size: NA
CDR3 DNA: TGTGCCAGCATAGCAGGGAGCTCTGGGGCCAACGTCCTGACTTTC
CDR3 protein: CASIAGSSGANVLTF

V gene: TRBV18
J gene: TRBJ2-1
D gene: TRBD1
clone size: NA
CDR3 DNA: TGTGCCAGCTCACCGACAGGGGCGAGCTCCTACAATGAGCAGTTCTTC
CDR3 protein: CASSPTGASSYNEQFF

V gene: TRBV18
J gene: TRBJ2-5
D gene: NA
clone size: NA
CDR3 DNA: TGTGCCAGCTCTCCCCAAGAGACCCAGTACTTC
CDR3 protein: CASSPQETQYF

V gene: TRBV5-4
J gene: TRBJ1-2
D gene: NA
clone size: NA
CDR3 DNA: TGTGCCAGCAGCCGGGACGTCAGCTATGGCTACACCTTC
CDR3 protein: CASSRDVSYGYTF

V gene: TRBV7-9
J gene: TRBJ1-3
D gene: NA
clone size: NA
CDR3 DNA: TGTGCCAGCAGCCCCGGGACTTCTGGAAACACCATATATTTT
CDR3 protein: CASSPGTSGNTIYF

V gene: TRBV7-9
J gene: TRBJ1-4
D gene: NA
clone size: NA
CDR3 DNA: TGTGCCAGCAGCAAGGCAGCGGGATCCAATGAAAAACTGTTTTTT
CDR3 protein: CASSKAAGSNEKLFF

V gene: TRBV5-8
J gene: TRBJ1-2
D gene: NA
clone size: NA
CDR3 DNA: TGTGCCAGCAGCTTCTTGGGTGGTGGCGGCTATGGCTACACCTTC
CDR3 protein: CASSFLGGGGYGYTF

V gene: TRBV18
J gene: TRBJ1-1
D gene: NA
clone size: NA
CDR3 DNA: TGTGCCAGCTCACCACCAGTTCTTGGAAACACTGAAGCTTTCTTT
CDR3 protein: CASSPPVLGNTEAFF

V gene: TRBV6-6
J gene: TRBJ1-6
D gene: NA
clone size: NA
CDR3 DNA: TGTGCCAGCACGGGGCAGAATAATTCACCCCTCCACTTT
CDR3 protein: CASTGQNNSPLHF

V gene: TRBV10-2
J gene: TRBJ2-3
D gene: TRBD2
clone size: NA
CDR3 DNA: TGCGCCAGCAGACCGGGACTAGCGGGATCTGATACGCAGTATTTT
CDR3 protein: CASRPGLAGSDTQYF

V gene: TRBV28
J gene: TRBJ2-3
D gene: TRBD2
clone size: once
CDR3 DNA: TGTGCCAGCAGTCCCCTGTCTGCTAGCGGGAGGTCGAGCACAGATACGCAGTATTTT
CDR3 protein: CASSPLSASGRSSTDTQYF

V gene: TRBV6-5
J gene: TRBJ2-1
D gene: TRBD2
clone size: NA
CDR3 DNA: TGTGCCAGCAGCCGAGGACTAGCGACTTACAATGAGCAGTTCTTC
CDR3 protein: CASSRGLATYNEQFF

V gene: TRBV19
J gene: TRBJ1-5
D gene: NA
clone size: NA
CDR3 DNA: TGTGCCAGTAGTATCAAGCAGGGCCCTCAGCCCCAGCATTTT
CDR3 protein: CASSIKQGPQPQHF

V gene: TRBV7-2
J gene: TRBJ2-5
D gene: NA
clone size: NA
CDR3 DNA: TGTGCCAGCAGCTCCCCATCGGGCGGCCAAGAGACCCAGTACTTC
CDR3 protein: CASSSPSGGQETQYF

V gene: TRBV7-9
J gene: TRBJ2-7
D gene: TRBD1
clone size: few
CDR3 DNA: TGTGCCAGCAGCCTTCGACAGGGGTGGTACGAGCAGTACTTC
CDR3 protein: CASSLRQGWYEQYF

V gene: TRBV9
J gene: TRBJ2-1
D gene: TRBD1
clone size: once
CDR3 DNA: TGTGCCAGCAGCGTAGGAGGACAGGCCTACAATGAGCAGTTCTTC
CDR3 protein: CASSVGGQAYNEQFF